The rows below give T cell receptor beta chains drawn from one sample of a study of cytomegalovirus exposure and HLA in healthy donors. Repertoires were generated with immunoSEQ multiplex PCR, while TCRdb's copy carries only in-frame clones and drops some. The data contain over 150,000 clones, roughly 80% of them singletons. Sequenced: PBMCs. The source is a male donor in good health and CMV-seronegative. Each CDR3 is given without its conserved first and last residue.

v_call: TRBV19; j_call: TRBJ2-1; cdr3_length: 11; cdr3_aa: ASSTRTSFEQF
v_call: TRBV27; j_call: TRBJ2-3; cdr3_length: 14; cdr3_aa: ASSLVGGTSTDTQY
v_call: TRBV28; j_call: TRBJ2-3; cdr3_length: 14; cdr3_aa: ASSFPLPGQGDTQY
v_call: TRBV19; j_call: TRBJ2-5; cdr3_length: 13; cdr3_aa: ASSTQGLALETQY
v_call: TRBV7-8; j_call: TRBJ1-1; cdr3_length: 11; cdr3_aa: ASSDSGNSEAF
v_call: TRBV7-9; j_call: TRBJ2-7; cdr3_length: 12; cdr3_aa: ASSLAMTAYEQY
v_call: TRBV2; j_call: TRBJ2-7; cdr3_length: 17; cdr3_aa: ASSLPPPPTLPSGDEQY
v_call: TRBV28; j_call: TRBJ2-7; cdr3_length: 13; cdr3_aa: ASRDTSGGTYEQY
v_call: TRBV12-5; j_call: TRBJ2-1; cdr3_length: 9; cdr3_aa: ATVLENEQF
v_call: TRBV5-5; j_call: TRBJ2-7; cdr3_length: 10; cdr3_aa: ASTAGSHEQY
v_call: TRBV9; j_call: TRBJ2-6; cdr3_length: 13; cdr3_aa: ASSGPGAGANVLT
v_call: TRBV7-6; j_call: TRBJ2-2; cdr3_length: 15; cdr3_aa: ASSLERDSSNTGELF
v_call: TRBV11-2; j_call: TRBJ2-7; cdr3_length: 13; cdr3_aa: ASSLQRAGGHEQY
v_call: TRBV6-1; j_call: TRBJ2-7; cdr3_length: 13; cdr3_aa: ASSGQPGQGGEQY
v_call: TRBV9; j_call: TRBJ1-6; cdr3_length: 14; cdr3_aa: ASSVAPGTNNSPLH
v_call: TRBV29-1; j_call: TRBJ2-7; cdr3_length: 10; cdr3_aa: SVADRGYEQY
v_call: TRBV6-6; j_call: TRBJ2-7; cdr3_length: 11; cdr3_aa: ASSYDSLGEQY